This T cell receptor (beta chain) stems from a study of beta chain features in type 1 diabetes. The CDR3 contains 13 residues. Germline V gene lookup returns CDR1 MGHDK and CDR2 SYGVNS. V dropped 3 bases and J dropped 4 bases, with 6 bases sitting between them. Reverse transcription of all isolated RNA meant that expressed TCRB transcripts were sequenced. TCRdb's table, derived via immunoSEQ multiplex PCR, lists solely in-frame clones and lacks some. Altogether about 930,000 clones are present, roughly 15% being singletons, with the ten largest covering about 0.025%. The material sequenced was naive CD4+ T cells from blood. This sequence joins TRBV25-1 and TRBJ2-2, with D unclear. The sequence was collected from a young woman in good health. The CDR3 DNA reads as TGTGCCAGCAGTGATAGCCTCACCGGGGAGCTGTTTTTT. Its protein product is CASSDSLTGELFF.